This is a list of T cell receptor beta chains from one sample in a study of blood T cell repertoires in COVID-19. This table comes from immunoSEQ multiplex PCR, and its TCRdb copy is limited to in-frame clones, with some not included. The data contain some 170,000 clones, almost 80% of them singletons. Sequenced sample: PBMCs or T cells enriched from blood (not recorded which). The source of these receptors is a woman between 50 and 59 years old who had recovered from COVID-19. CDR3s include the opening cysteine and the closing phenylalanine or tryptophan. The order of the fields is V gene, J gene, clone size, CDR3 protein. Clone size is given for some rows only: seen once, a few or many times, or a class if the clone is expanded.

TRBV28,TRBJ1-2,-,CASSFLGQRTYGYTF
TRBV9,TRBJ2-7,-,CASSTRGGPTYEQYF
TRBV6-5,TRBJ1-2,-,CASSYFQGDKDGYTF
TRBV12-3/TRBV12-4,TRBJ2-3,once,CATGIAGTDTQYF
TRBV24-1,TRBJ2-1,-,CATSDPGQVDEQFF
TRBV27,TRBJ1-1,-,CASSLTVTMNTEAFF
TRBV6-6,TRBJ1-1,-,CASSALRSEAFF
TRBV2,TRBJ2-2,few,CASTLDSYTGELFF
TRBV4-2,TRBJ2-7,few,CASSQDVSGGEQYF
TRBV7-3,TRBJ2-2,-,CASSRGQLNTGELFF
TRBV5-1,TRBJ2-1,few,CASSPRLADNEQFF
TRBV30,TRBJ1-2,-,CAWRTRGGIGGYTF
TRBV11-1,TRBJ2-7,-,CASSLSGSSYEQYF